These 3 T cell receptor beta chains were all obtained from the same sample, sequenced in a study of Graves' ophthalmopathy and Graves' hyperthyroidism. Amplification of TCR beta CDR3 regions used RNA transcripts. HTBI-primed RT-PCR formed the first round, and a multiplex PCR formed the second. MiXCR, applied by TCRdb to the multiplex PCR reads, yields one record per CDR3 protein. The sample carries a few hundred thousand distinct CDR3 sequences, about 35% recorded once. Sequences were obtained from peripheral blood or thyroid tissue (not recorded which). These receptors all stem from an adult man with Graves' hyperthyroidism.

This rearrangement joins TRBV5-1 to TRBJ1-1, with 9 bases matching TRBD1. The trim removed 1 base at V and 4 bases at J, leaving 5 bases unmatched. Germline V lookup: CDR1 SGHRS, CDR2 YFSETQ. The CDR3 has 15 residues. CDR3 coding DNA: TGCGCCAGCAGCTTGTGGGGACAGGGCCCCACTGAAGCTTTCTTT. This encodes CASSLWGQGPTEAFF.

This rearrangement joins TRBV2 to TRBJ1-6; possibly TRBD1 for D (6 bases). The V gene lost 11 bases and the J gene lost 2 bases, with 22 bases spanning the gap. The CDR3 is 17 residues long. The germline CDR1 and CDR2 sequences are SNHLY and FYNNEI. The CDR3 is CASTTTLRGAYNSPLHF. The CDR3 DNA sequence: TGTGCCTCTACAACGACGCTCAGGGGCGCCTATAATTCACCCCTCCACTTT.

This clonotype has a count of ten or more. The chain couples TRBV19 to TRBJ1-1; D not certain. Trimming pared 3 bases from V and 4 bases from J, leaving 9 bases between. The CDR3 is made up of 13 amino acids. CDR1 and CDR2 (germline): LNHDA, SQIVND (reference sequence). CDR3 sequence: CASSMVGSTEAFF. The DNA of the CDR3 is TGTGCCAGTAGTATGGTGGGGAGCACTGAAGCTTTCTTT.